The 2 T cell receptor beta chains listed next were all sequenced from one sample in a study of regulatory T cells in long-lasting Graves disease. CDR3-region Arm-PCR and iRepertoire HTBI primers produced the TCR beta libraries. Via MiXCR, TCRdb re-called the multiplex PCR reads, giving one row per CDR3 protein. Seen here are more than 350,000 distinct CDR3 sequences, 15% observed once, and the top ten hold roughly a sixth. Described time point: newly diagnosed GD, antithyroid drugs for less than 3 months. Extracted RNA from PBMCs served as the source of the TCR library. In addition, the sample was reused for a study of T cells in Graves' hyperthyroidism and ophthalmopathy.

The starting material was peripheral blood mononuclear cells (PBMCs), obtained at new diagnosis, from a patient treated with antithyroid drugs. These receptors all stem from a woman aged 25 to 39 with Graves disease.

This clonotype turned up a few times. V is TRBV7-6 and J is TRBJ2-5; 11 bases align to TRBD2. Germline CDR1 is SGHVS and CDR2 is FNYEAQ. This CDR3 has 18 residues. The J segment lost 5 bases and the V segment lost 0 bases, leaving 11 bases of the junction unmatched. The chain's CDR3 is CASSLAPMASGRWETQYF. The CDR3 coding sequence is TGTGCCAGCAGCTTAGCGCCCATGGCTAGCGGGAGGTGGGAGACCCAGTACTTC. The full variable domain, its missing parts supplied by reference TRBV7-6 and TRBJ2-5, is GAGVSQSPRYKVTKRGQDVALRCDPISGHVSLYWYRQALGQGPEFLTYFNYEAQQDKSGLPNDRFSAERPEGSISTLTIQRTEQRDSAMYRCASSLAPMASGRWETQYFGPGTRLLVL.

The chain uses TRBV6-1 and TRBJ1-2, with a possible D match to TRBD1 (5 bases). The V gene's germline CDR1 is MNHNS and CDR2 SASEGT. V was pared by 8 bases and J by 5 bases, with 21 bases between. The length of the CDR3 is 15 residues. CDR3: CASLRRGFGGYGYTF. CDR3 coding DNA: TGTGCCAGCTTGAGGCGGGGGTTCGGAGGATATGGCTACACCTTC.